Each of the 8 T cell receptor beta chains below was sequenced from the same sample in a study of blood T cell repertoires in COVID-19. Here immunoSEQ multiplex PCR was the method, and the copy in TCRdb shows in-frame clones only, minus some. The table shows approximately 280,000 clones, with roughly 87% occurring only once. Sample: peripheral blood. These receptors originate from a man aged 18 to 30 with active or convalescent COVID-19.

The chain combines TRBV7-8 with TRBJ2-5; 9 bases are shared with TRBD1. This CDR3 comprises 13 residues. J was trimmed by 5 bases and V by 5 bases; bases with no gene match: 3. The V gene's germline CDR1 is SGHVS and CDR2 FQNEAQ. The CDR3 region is CASSRDRVETQYF. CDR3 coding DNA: TGTGCCAGCAGCCGGGACAGGGTGGAGACCCAGTACTTC.

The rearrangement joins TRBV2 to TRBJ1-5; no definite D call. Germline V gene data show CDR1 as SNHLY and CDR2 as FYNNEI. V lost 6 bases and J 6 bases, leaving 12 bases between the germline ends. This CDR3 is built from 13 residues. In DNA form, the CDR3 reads TGTGCCAGCAGAGGAGATCCGCCTCAGCCCCAGCATTTT. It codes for CASRGDPPQPQHF.

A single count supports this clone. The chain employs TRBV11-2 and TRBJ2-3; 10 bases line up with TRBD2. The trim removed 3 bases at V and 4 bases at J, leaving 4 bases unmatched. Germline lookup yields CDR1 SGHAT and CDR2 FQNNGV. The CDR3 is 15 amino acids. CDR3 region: CASSFKRGGSDTQYF. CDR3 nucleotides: TGTGCCAGCAGCTTCAAGCGGGGGGGCTCAGATACGCAGTATTTT.

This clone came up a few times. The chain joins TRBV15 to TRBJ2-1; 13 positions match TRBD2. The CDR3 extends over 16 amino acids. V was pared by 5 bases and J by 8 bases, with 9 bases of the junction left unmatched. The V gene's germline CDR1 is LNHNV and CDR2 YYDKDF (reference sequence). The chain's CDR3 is CATSGVTSGGVDEQFF. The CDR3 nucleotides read TGTGCCACCAGCGGAGTAACTAGCGGGGGGGTCGATGAGCAGTTCTTC.

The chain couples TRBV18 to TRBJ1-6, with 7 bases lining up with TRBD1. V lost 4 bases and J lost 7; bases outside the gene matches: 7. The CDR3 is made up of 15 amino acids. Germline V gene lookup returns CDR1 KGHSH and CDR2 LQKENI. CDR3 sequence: CASSLDRAGNSPLHF. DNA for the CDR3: TGTGCCAGCTCACTAGACAGGGCTGGGAATTCACCCCTCCACTTT.

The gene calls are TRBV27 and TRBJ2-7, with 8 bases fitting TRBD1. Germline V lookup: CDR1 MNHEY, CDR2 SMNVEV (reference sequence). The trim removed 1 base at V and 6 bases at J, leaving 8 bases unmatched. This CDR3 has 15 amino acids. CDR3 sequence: CASSLFGPGGSEQYF. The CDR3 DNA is TGTGCCAGCAGTTTATTTGGTCCAGGGGGCTCCGAGCAGTACTTC.

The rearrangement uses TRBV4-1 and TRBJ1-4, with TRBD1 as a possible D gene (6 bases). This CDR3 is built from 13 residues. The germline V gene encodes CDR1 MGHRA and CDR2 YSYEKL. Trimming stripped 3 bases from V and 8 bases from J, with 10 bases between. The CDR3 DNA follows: TGCGCCAGCAGCCAGAATCAGGGGGAAAAACTGTTTTTT. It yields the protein CASSQNQGEKLFF.

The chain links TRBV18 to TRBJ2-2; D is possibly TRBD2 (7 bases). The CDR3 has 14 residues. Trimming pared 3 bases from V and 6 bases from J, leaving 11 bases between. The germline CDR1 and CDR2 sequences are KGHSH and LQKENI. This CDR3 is CASSPGGPAGELFF. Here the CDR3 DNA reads TGTGCCAGCTCACCGGGGGGGCCAGCCGGGGAGCTGTTTTTT.